This is a list of T cell receptor beta chains from one sample in a study of OX40 agonist ivuxolimab in advanced cancers. The table came from immunoSEQ multiplex PCR; TCRdb's copy has only in-frame clones and leaves some out. This table holds approximately 40,000 clones, more than 70% found once. Sequencing used CD4+ or CD8+ T cells sorted from blood, obtained in a trial of the OX40 agonist ivuxolimab. Receptor source: an adult with an advanced solid tumor such as melanoma, head and neck, liver or kidney cancer. Both conserved end residues are part of each CDR3. The D gene is left open where the match is weak. The size entry is marked missing in some rows and otherwise reads once, few, many or a size class.

d_call clone_size j_call v_call cdr3_aa cdr3_nt
- - TRBJ1-3 TRBV6-5 CASSRAGRNTIYF TGTGCCAGCAGCCGGGCCGGCAGGAACACCATATATTTT
TRBD1 - TRBJ2-1 TRBV18 CASSWGQGNEQFF TGTGCCAGCTCCTGGGGACAGGGCAATGAGCAGTTCTTC
- once TRBJ2-2 TRBV9 CASSVEARNTGELFF TGTGCCAGCAGCGTAGAAGCCCGGAACACCGGGGAGCTGTTTTTT
TRBD1 - TRBJ1-5 TRBV28 CASSLAGLGTGGQPQHF TGTGCCAGCAGCCTCGCCGGGTTGGGGACAGGGGGTCAGCCCCAGCATTTT
- - TRBJ1-4 TRBV6-5 CASGGSNEKLFF TGTGCCAGCGGGGGATCTAATGAAAAACTGTTTTTT
TRBD2 - TRBJ2-1 TRBV11-2 CASSLGLAEYNEQFF TGTGCCAGCAGCTTGGGACTAGCGGAATACAATGAGCAGTTCTTC
TRBD2 - TRBJ2-1 TRBV9 CASSPTRTRGSGNEQFF TGTGCCAGCAGCCCCACAAGGACTAGAGGGTCTGGTAATGAGCAGTTCTTC
TRBD2 - TRBJ2-3 TRBV7-2 CASSLADVYSGSWGLTDTQYF TGTGCCAGCAGCTTAGCGGACGTCTATAGCGGGAGTTGGGGGCTCACAGATACGCAGTATTTT
- - TRBJ2-5 TRBV18 CASSPYQETQYF TGTGCCAGCTCACCATATCAAGAGACCCAGTACTTC
- - TRBJ2-5 TRBV18 CASSPVEETQYF TGTGCCAGCTCACCGGTCGAGGAGACCCAGTACTTC
TRBD2 - TRBJ2-1 TRBV9 CASSVRTRNNEQFF TGTGCCAGCAGCGTCCGGACTAGAAACAATGAGCAGTTCTTC
TRBD2 - TRBJ2-2 TRBV5-1 CASRGVAGSTGELFF TGCGCCAGCAGGGGGGTAGCGGGAAGTACCGGGGAGCTGTTTTTT
- - TRBJ1-1 TRBV10-3 CAIGQLNTEAFF TGTGCCATCGGGCAGTTGAACACTGAAGCTTTCTTT
- - TRBJ2-1 TRBV11-2 CASGIGNYNEQFF TGTGCCAGCGGAATTGGAAACTACAATGAGCAGTTCTTC
- once TRBJ2-7 TRBV7-6 CASSLGNGASYEQYF TGTGCCAGCAGCTTAGGGAACGGGGCATCCTACGAGCAGTACTTC
TRBD1 once TRBJ2-5 TRBV29-1 CSVERDRGGKTQYF TGCAGCGTTGAACGGGACAGGGGAGGAAAGACCCAGTACTTC
TRBD2 - TRBJ2-1 TRBV29-1 CSTRLAGGNYNEQFF TGCAGCACCCGACTAGCGGGAGGAAACTACAATGAGCAGTTCTTC
- - TRBJ2-3 TRBV18 CASSPRATGSTDTQYF TGTGCCAGCTCCCCCCGGGCCACAGGAAGCACAGATACGCAGTATTTT
- - TRBJ1-2 TRBV28 CASSLLGMGYTF TGTGCCAGCAGTTTATTAGGGATGGGCTACACCTTC
- - TRBJ1-2 TRBV5-5 CASSLRNPTATYLGYTF TGTGCCAGCAGCTTGCGTAATCCGACAGCCACCTATTTGGGCTACACCTTC